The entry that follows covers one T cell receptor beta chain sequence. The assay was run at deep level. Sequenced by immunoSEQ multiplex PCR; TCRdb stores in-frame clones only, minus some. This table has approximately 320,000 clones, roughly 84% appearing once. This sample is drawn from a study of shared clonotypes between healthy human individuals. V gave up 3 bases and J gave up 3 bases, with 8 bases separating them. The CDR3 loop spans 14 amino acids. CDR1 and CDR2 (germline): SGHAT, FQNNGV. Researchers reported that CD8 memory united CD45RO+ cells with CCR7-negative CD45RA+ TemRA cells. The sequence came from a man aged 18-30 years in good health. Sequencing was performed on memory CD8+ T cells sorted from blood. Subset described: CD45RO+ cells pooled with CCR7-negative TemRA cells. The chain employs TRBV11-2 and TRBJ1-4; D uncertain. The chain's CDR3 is CASSLQPSNEKLFF. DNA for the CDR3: TGTGCCAGCAGCTTGCAGCCTTCTAATGAAAAACTGTTTTTT.